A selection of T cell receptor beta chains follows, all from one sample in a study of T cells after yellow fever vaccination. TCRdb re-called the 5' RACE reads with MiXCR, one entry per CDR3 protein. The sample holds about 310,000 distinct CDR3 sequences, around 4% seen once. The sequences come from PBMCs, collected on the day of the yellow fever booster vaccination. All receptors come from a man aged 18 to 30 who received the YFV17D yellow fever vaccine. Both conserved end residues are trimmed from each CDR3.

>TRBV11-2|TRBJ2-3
ASSWTSGDKDTQY
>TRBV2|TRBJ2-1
ASSLSGAFLNEQF
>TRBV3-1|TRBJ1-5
ASSQGGFQGLGNQPQH
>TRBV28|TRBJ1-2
ASSLFSGVLGGYT
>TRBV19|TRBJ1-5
ASNYRTVSNQPQH
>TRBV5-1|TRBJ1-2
ASSLVGDYGYT
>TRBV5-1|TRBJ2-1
ASHLAGGLYNEQF
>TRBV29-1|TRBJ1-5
SVQYQTGGTQPQH
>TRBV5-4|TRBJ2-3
ASSSGGQTSTDTQY
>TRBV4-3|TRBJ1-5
ASSQDFQGWRNQPQH
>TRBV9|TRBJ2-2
ASSVVELSGELF
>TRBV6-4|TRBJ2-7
ASSELFLLGSYEQY
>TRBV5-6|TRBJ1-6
ASARMASNSPLH
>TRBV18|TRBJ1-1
ASSPRQGPNTEAF
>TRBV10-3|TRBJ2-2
AINKGERETGELF
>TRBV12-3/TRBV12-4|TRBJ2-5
ASRLQDGTGGTQY
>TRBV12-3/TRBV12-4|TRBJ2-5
ASGFGSRDQETQY
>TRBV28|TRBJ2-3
ATHRSRRDTQY
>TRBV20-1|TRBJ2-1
SASSGGAPYNEQF
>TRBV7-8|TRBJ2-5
ASSRGRTGPRVQY
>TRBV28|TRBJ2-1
ASVSPTVNEQF
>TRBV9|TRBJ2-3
ASSVGGAGRADTQY